This T cell receptor beta chain originates from a study of CD8+ T cells in alopecia areata. Study-wide context: A 6-month period off drug followed tofacitinib, which lasted 6 to 18 months. Study-wide results and limits: Especially in alopecia totalis/universalis, lesional scalp showed greater clonality than normal scalp did.

Starting from PBMCs, sorting isolated CD4+ and CD8+ T cells. Extracted RNA was reverse transcribed, and the resulting cDNA served as sequencing template. The protocol was immunoSEQ multiplex PCR, while the TCRdb copy is restricted to in-frame clones and leaves out a portion. The sample lists about 130,000 clones; 58% were seen once. The germline CDR1 and CDR2 sequences are MNHEY and SMNVEV (reference sequence). V was clipped by 0 bases and J by 9 bases; unmatched bases: 4. The CDR3 contains 14 residues. Of note for this clone: The target antigen is unknown.

The source of this sequence is a human donor with alopecia areata. The specimen comprised CD4+ T cells sorted from blood, sampled at week 0. V usage is TRBV27 and J usage is TRBJ2-7; TRBD2 matches 11 bases. CDR3 loop: CASSLSSGRAGQYF. The DNA of the CDR3 is TGTGCCAGCAGTTTATCTAGCGGGAGGGCAGGGCAGTACTTC.